The TCR beta chain under discussion was sequenced for a study of blood T cell repertoires in COVID-19. Overall study context: Sites across the United States, Italy and Spain contributed samples from acute and convalescent COVID-19. Nucleic acid was either cDNA or gDNA, and it came from T cells, B-cell-depleted T cells, or PBMCs.

Original methodology: By means of reference gene primer amplification, nucleated cell counts were estimated. Assay used: immunoSEQ multiplex PCR; TCRdb lists only in-frame clones, some missing. For V, J and clone size, that table is used; D and trimming come from the DNA. Of tens of thousands of clones listed, more than 75% are singletons. Trimming left V 0 bases short and J 2 bases short, with 8 bases between. Germline V gene sequence: CDR1 KGHSH, CDR2 LQKENI. This CDR3 comprises 14 residues. Sequences were obtained from peripheral blood. The rearrangement uses TRBV18 and TRBJ2-7; D ambiguous. This clonotype was sampled from a man aged 50 to 60 with active COVID-19. CDR3 nucleotides: TGTGCCAGCTCACCACCGGTCAGTACCTACGAGCAGTACTTC. The encoded protein is CASSPPVSTYEQYF.